The source of this T cell receptor beta chain is a study of OX40 agonist ivuxolimab in advanced cancers. Study background: While on treatment, patients had intravenous ivuxolimab at 0.01 to 10 mg/kg every 2 weeks. Partial responses, seen in three patients, involved one hepatocellular carcinoma and two cutaneous melanomas. Study-level results: The specificity for antigen of the expanded peripheral T cells was not determined. The 0.1-3.0 mg/kg partial responders had among the lowest clonal expansion.

This clone was observed once. Its antigen remains unidentified. Produced via immunoSEQ multiplex PCR; TCRdb's table is partial and in-frame only. The profile shows some 80,000 clones, roughly nine tenths of them singletons. The V end lost 7 bases, the J end lost 0 bases, and 11 bases lay between the germline ends. Germline V gives CDR1 SGHTA, CDR2 FQGNSA. The CDR3 covers 14 residues. This clonotype was obtained from an adult with an advanced solid tumor such as melanoma, head and neck, liver or kidney cancer. The gene calls are TRBV7-2 and TRBJ2-3; D is unresolved. This specimen consisted of CD4+ or CD8+ T cells sorted from blood, obtained in a trial of the OX40 agonist ivuxolimab. CDR3 in amino acids: CASTSGLSTDTQYF. CDR3 DNA: TGTGCCAGCACCTCCGGGCTAAGCACAGATACGCAGTATTTT.